Below are 20 T cell receptor beta chains sequenced from a single sample in a study of blood T cell repertoires in COVID-19. Libraries were prepared by immunoSEQ multiplex PCR; TCRdb keeps only in-frame clonotypes and omits some of them. The table shows more than 100,000 clones, with roughly four fifths occurring only once. Sequenced: peripheral blood. These receptors all stem from a woman in her forties or fifties with acute or convalescent COVID-19.

This chain joins TRBV6-5 and TRBJ1-1, with D perhaps TRBD1 (5 bases). V gave up 6 bases and J gave up 3 bases, with 14 bases separating them. The CDR3 consists of 14 residues. Germline V lookup: CDR1 MNHEY, CDR2 SVGAGI. The CDR3 sequence is CASRPSGVYTEAFF. CDR3 in DNA: TGTGCCAGCAGACCTTCGGGGGTGTACACTGAAGCTTTCTTT.

The gene calls are TRBV19 and TRBJ1-1, with 7 bases lining up with TRBD1. The CDR3 loop spans 14 amino acids. V was clipped by 9 bases and J by 4 bases; unmatched bases: 11. Per the germline V gene, CDR1 is LNHDA and CDR2 is SQIVND (reference sequence). In DNA form, the CDR3 reads TGTGCCAGCCACCCCCAGGGGGTCTTCACTGAAGCTTTCTTT. Translated, it gives CASHPQGVFTEAFF.

This chain uses TRBV6-5 with TRBJ2-1, with D perhaps TRBD2 (5 bases). This CDR3 is built from 11 residues. V dropped 6 bases and J dropped 10 bases, with 10 bases sitting between them. The germline CDR1 and CDR2 sequences are MNHEY and SVGAGI. This chain's CDR3 is CASSRGREQFF. The DNA of the CDR3 is TGTGCCAGCAGCCGCGGGCGGGAGCAGTTCTTC.

CDR3 nucleotides: TGTGCCAGCAGTTTATCGTCCAGGGGGAACACTGAAGCTTTCTTT. It specifies CASSLSSRGNTEAFF. The V and J genes are TRBV27 and TRBJ1-1; tentative D call: TRBD1 (6 bases). Germline CDR1 MNHEY, CDR2 SMNVEV (reference sequence). This CDR3 has 15 residues. V lost 0 bases and J lost 1, with 9 bases in between.

The V and J genes are TRBV19 and TRBJ1-4; 11 positions agree with TRBD1. The V segment lost 6 bases and the J segment 7 bases; nucleotides outside the gene matches: 4. This CDR3 comprises 14 residues. The germline CDR1 and CDR2 sequences are LNHDA and SQIVND (reference sequence). CDR3 coding DNA: TGTGCCAGTAGCTCGGACAGGGGGCTTGAAAAACTGTTTTTT. Translation: CASSSDRGLEKLFF.

The V and J genes are TRBV5-8 and TRBJ2-1; 12 bases agree with TRBD2. V shed 3 bases and J 3 bases; nucleotides not matched to a gene: 7. The CDR3 sequence is 17 residues long. Germline V gene lookup returns CDR1 SGHTS and CDR2 YDEGEE. The CDR3 nucleotides read TGTGCCAGCAGCTACGAGCGGACTAGCGGGGTCTACAATGAGCAGTTCTTC. This encodes CASSYERTSGVYNEQFF.

The chain joins TRBV7-3 to TRBJ2-2; 7 nucleotides agree with TRBD2. After removal of 5 bases from V and 1 base from J, the junction contained 4 bases not matched to a gene. The CDR3 is made up of 15 amino acids. Germline assignment: CDR1 SGHTA and CDR2 FQGTGA. The CDR3 here is CASSISGVNTGELFF. The CDR3 region has the DNA TGTGCCAGCAGCATCAGCGGGGTGAACACCGGGGAGCTGTTTTTT.

The chain employs TRBV11-3 and TRBJ2-3, with 8 bases lining up with TRBD1. After removal of 3 bases from V and 1 base from J, the junction contained 0 bases not matched to a gene. From germline, CDR1 is SGHNT and CDR2 YENEEA. The CDR3 consists of 14 residues. In DNA, the CDR3 is TGTGCCAGCAGCTTGACAGGGGGCACAGATACGCAGTATTTT. Amino acids: CASSLTGGTDTQYF. The whole variable domain, filled in from reference TRBV11-3 and TRBJ2-3, reads EAGVVQSPRYKIIEKKQPVAFWCNPISGHNTLYWYLQNLGQGPELLIRYENEEAVDDSQLPKDRFSAERLKGVDSTLKIQPAELGDSAVYLCASSLTGGTDTQYFGPGTRLTVL.

Many counts were recorded for this clone. The V gene is TRBV12-1, the J gene TRBJ1-4; TRBD1 is the table's D call and was not checked against the DNA. TRBV12-1 is a documented pseudogene. The CDR3 is 18 amino acids. The CDR3 coding sequence is TGTGCCAGCAGCCAGCTTTGTCCACAGGGAACAATTAATGAAAAACTGTTTTTT. Residues: CASSQLCPQGTINEKLFF.

Here the CDR3 DNA reads TGTGCCAGCAGCTTCGTGGGGCCTAGTGCCTACAATGAGCAGTTCTTC. This sequence encodes CASSFVGPSAYNEQFF. This chain connects TRBV5-4 to TRBJ2-1; maybe TRBD1 (5 bases). This CDR3 region has 16 residues. CDR1 is SGHNT, CDR2 YYREEE, per germline (reference sequence). V was trimmed by 2 bases and J by 2 bases, leaving 14 bases between them.

The rearrangement links TRBV19 to TRBJ1-3; D unresolved. Germline values: CDR1 LNHDA, CDR2 SQIVND (reference sequence). The CDR3 has 10 amino acids. Trimming took 11 bases from V and 4 from J, leaving 6 bases between them. The CDR3 coding sequence is TGTGCCGCGGCCGGAAACACCATATATTTT. Its translation: CAAAGNTIYF.

The J gene is TRBJ1-4, the V gene TRBV11-2, with D hard to call. CDR1 and CDR2 from the germline V gene are SGHAT and FQNNGV. V lost 4 bases to trimming and J lost 7 bases, with 13 bases between them. The CDR3 runs 14 residues. The CDR3 DNA reads as TGTGCCAGCAGCTCCACCTTGGCCAGTGAAAAACTGTTTTTT. Translation gives CASSSTLASEKLFF.

This clone has only a few counts. The chain employs TRBV3-1 (or the pseudogene TRBV3-2) and TRBJ2-2, with 8 bases fitting TRBD1. Germline lookup yields CDR1 LGHDT and CDR2 YNNKEL (reference sequence). This CDR3 is built from 14 residues. The V and J ends lost 4 bases and 10 bases, in that order; junction bases with no gene match: 8. CDR3 nucleotides: TGTGCCAGCAGCCCGTCGCAGGGGGCGGCGGAGCTGTTTTTT. Translation: CASSPSQGAAELFF.

The sample holds one count of this clone. The chain combines TRBV6-5 with TRBJ1-1, with 8 bases aligning to TRBD1. This CDR3 is 13 amino acids long. The germline CDR1 and CDR2 sequences are MNHEY and SVGAGI. The junction had 3 bases not matched to a gene; V was cut back by 2 bases and J by 7 bases. CDR3 residues: CASSYVGTGEAFF. DNA for the CDR3: TGTGCCAGCAGTTACGTTGGGACAGGTGAAGCTTTCTTT.

The DNA of the CDR3 is TGTGCCAGCAGTGACTCGTACGAGGCAGGGGAAGCTTTCTTT. Translating gives CASSDSYEAGEAFF. The chain joins TRBV6-4 to TRBJ1-1, with a weak D call TRBD1 (5 bases). Germline CDR1 and CDR2: MRHNA and SNTAGT. This CDR3 is built from 14 residues. Trimming pared 0 bases from V and 8 bases from J, leaving 13 bases between.

This clone is a singleton in its sample. J is TRBJ1-1 and V is TRBV6-5; D unresolved. V shed 6 bases and J shed 0 bases, with 11 bases lying between them. The CDR3 totals 14 residues. The germline CDR1 and CDR2 sequences are MNHEY and SVGAGI. The CDR3 here is CASSLRGMNTEAFF. CDR3 in DNA: TGTGCCAGCAGCCTTCGGGGAATGAACACTGAAGCTTTCTTT.

This sequence joins TRBV18 and TRBJ2-7; 7 bases agree with TRBD1. The germline gives CDR1 KGHSH, CDR2 LQKENI. CDR3 length: 13 residues. V shed 4 bases and J 3 bases; nucleotides not matched to a gene: 3. The CDR3 DNA follows: TGTGCCAGCTCACTCCGGGACAGCTACGAGCAGTACTTC. Its protein product is CASSLRDSYEQYF.

This clone was seen once. V and J are TRBV27 and TRBJ1-4; possible D gene TRBD1, 5 bases. The CDR3 is 15 residues long. Germline CDR1 and CDR2: MNHEY and SMNVEV (reference sequence). Trimming removed 1 base from V and 1 base from J, with 7 bases in between. The CDR3 here is CASSLYGGTNEKLFF. Written as DNA, the CDR3 is TGTGCCAGCAGTTTATACGGGGGAACTAATGAAAAACTGTTTTTT.

V is TRBV19 and J is TRBJ1-4, with 10 bases that match TRBD1. V lost 5 bases, J lost 8 bases, and 5 bases stayed unmatched. Germline lookup yields CDR1 LNHDA and CDR2 SQIVND (reference sequence). The CDR3 runs to 14 residues. The CDR3 sequence: CASSQTGGAEKLFF. CDR3 nucleotides: TGTGCCAGTAGTCAGACAGGGGGCGCAGAAAAACTGTTTTTT.

V usage is TRBV2 and J usage is TRBJ2-6, with 7 bases identical to TRBD1. Germline V lookup: CDR1 SNHLY, CDR2 FYNNEI. V lost 6 bases and J lost 2; bases outside the gene matches: 1. The CDR3 is 14 amino acids. CDR3 nucleotide sequence: TGTGCCAGCAGGCAGGGGGCTGGGGCCAACGTCCTGACTTTC. This translates into CASRQGAGANVLTF.